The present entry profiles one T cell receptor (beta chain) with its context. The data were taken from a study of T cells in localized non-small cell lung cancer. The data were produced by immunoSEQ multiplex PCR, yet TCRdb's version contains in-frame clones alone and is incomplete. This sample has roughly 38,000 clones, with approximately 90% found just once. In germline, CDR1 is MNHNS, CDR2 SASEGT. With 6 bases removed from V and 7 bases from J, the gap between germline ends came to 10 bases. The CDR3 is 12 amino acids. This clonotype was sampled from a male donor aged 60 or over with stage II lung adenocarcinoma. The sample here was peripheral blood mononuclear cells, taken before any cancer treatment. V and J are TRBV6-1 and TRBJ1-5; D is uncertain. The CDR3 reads CASSSVSQPQHF. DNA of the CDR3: TGTGCCAGCAGCTCCGTGAGCCAGCCCCAGCATTTT.